This T cell receptor (beta chain) originates from a study of blood T cell repertoires in COVID-19. Whole-study context: Some COVID-19 samples were acute and others convalescent; all came from the United States, Italy and Spain. Sources were T cells, B-cell-depleted T cells, or PBMCs; the material itself was cDNA or gDNA.

Trimming removed 1 base at V and 2 bases at J, with 12 bases between. CDR3 length: 15 residues. Germline V gene data show CDR1 as SGHRS and CDR2 as YFSETQ. The table lists this clone with a count of one. The table came from immunoSEQ multiplex PCR; TCRdb's copy has only in-frame clones and leaves some out. The sample holds about 300,000 clones, around 84% seen once. The TCR comes from a human donor with COVID-19, enrolled during active disease. The donor label of this sample is uncertain. The chain couples TRBV5-1 to TRBJ1-1; no reliable D call. Material for sequencing was peripheral blood. The CDR3 DNA follows: TGCGCCAGCAGCTTGCTAGTGGGTTCCAACACTGAAGCTTTCTTT. Amino acids: CASSLLVGSNTEAFF.